The clone carrying this T cell receptor (beta chain) was seen at least ten times. What it recognizes is unknown. Diagnosing involved the use of clinical symptoms, serum thyroxine and TRAb, thyroid ultrasound and orbital computed tomography. This record comes from a study of T cells in Graves' hyperthyroidism and ophthalmopathy. Points from the study as a whole: Most clonotypes expanded in the thyroid (above 0.001) were also present in blood.

CDR3 length equals 17 residues. The trim removed 0 bases at V and 2 bases at J, leaving 9 bases unmatched. Germline assignment: CDR1 MNHNY and CDR2 SVGAGI (reference sequence). RNA transcripts yielded amplified TCR beta CDR3 regions. HTBI primers drove first-round RT-PCR of the TCR CDR3. From the multiplex PCR reads, TCRdb called clonotypes with MiXCR, one entry per CDR3 protein. The sample shows 350,000 to 400,000 distinct CDR3 sequences, about 14% of them seen only once. The material sequenced was blood. The sequence was obtained from a woman in her sixties with Graves' hyperthyroidism. J is TRBJ2-5 and V is TRBV6-6; 7 bases agree with TRBD2. CDR3 DNA: TGTGCCAGCAGTTACTCTTCCGGGACTATTAATCAAGAGACCCAGTACTTC. Translated, it gives CASSYSSGTINQETQYF.